This T cell receptor (beta chain) originates from a study of T-cell reconstitution after alpha-beta-depleted transplantation in children. Study conclusions and caveats: For some patients, TCRbeta diversity was high at day 60 because of recipient T cells and thymic progenitors that survived. The main origin of T-cell counts and diversity one year after transplant was newly produced T cells. About two months after transplant, alpha-beta T cells reportedly came from several hundred expanded graft clones.

CDR3 length: 18 amino acids. Trimming at V came to 5 bases and at J to 0 bases, leaving 8 bases not matched to a gene. Researchers prepared the TCRbeta library using unique molecular identifiers, the study reports. One entry per CDR3 protein results from TCRdb running MiXCR on the PCR reads. The sample has some 830,000 distinct CDR3 sequences, about 16% seen once. Worth noting for this clonotype: No antigen is known for it.

This sequence originates from a male patient younger than 18 who had a stem cell transplant for acute lymphoblastic leukemia, so the T cells may come from the graft donor. The chain couples TRBV12-3 or TRBV12-4 to TRBJ2-7; 15 nucleotides align to TRBD2. Source: PBMCs, mostly from graft donor cells, taken 360 days after TCRalphabeta/CD19-depleted stem cell transplant. The CDR3 DNA reads TGTGCCAGCAGTCTCGGGACTAGCGGGAGGCCGAGCTCCTACGAGCAGTACTTC. Its translation: CASSLGTSGRPSSYEQYF.